The subject of this entry is one T cell receptor beta chain. No antigen is known for it. PCR primers comprised 60 Vbeta and 13 Jbeta primers. TCRdb's copy holds only in-frame clones and misses some; the assay was immunoSEQ multiplex PCR. The repertoire holds under 200,000 clones, with 70% to 85% as singletons. The data originate from a study of cytomegalovirus exposure and HLA in healthy donors. General study results and limits: As a later analysis showed, a missense DCLRE1C variant was linked to trimming of TCR beta V- and J-genes.

The CDR3 extends over 14 amino acids. V was trimmed by 3 bases and J by 5 bases, leaving 12 bases between them. The germline V gene has CDR1 MDHEN and CDR2 SYDVKM. Sequencing was carried out using PBMCs. The V and J genes are TRBV28 and TRBJ2-3; D may be TRBD2 (6 bases). The receptor comes from a woman between 40 and 55 years old in good health and CMV-seronegative. CDR3 nucleotides: TGTGCCAGCAGTTTTGGGATGGAGGGAGATACGCAGTATTTT. This gives the protein CASSFGMEGDTQYF.